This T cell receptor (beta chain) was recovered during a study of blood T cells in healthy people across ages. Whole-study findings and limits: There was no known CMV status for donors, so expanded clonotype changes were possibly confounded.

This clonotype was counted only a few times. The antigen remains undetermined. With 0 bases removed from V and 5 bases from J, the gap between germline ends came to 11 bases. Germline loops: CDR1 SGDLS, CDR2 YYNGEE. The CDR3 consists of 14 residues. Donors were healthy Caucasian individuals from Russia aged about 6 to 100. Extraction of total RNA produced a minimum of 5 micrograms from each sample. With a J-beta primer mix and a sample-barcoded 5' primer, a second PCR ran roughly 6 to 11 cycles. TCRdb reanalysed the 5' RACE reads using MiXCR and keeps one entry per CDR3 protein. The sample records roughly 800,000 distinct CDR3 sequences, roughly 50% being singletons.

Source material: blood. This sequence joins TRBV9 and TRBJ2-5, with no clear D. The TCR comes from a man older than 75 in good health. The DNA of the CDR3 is TGTGCCAGCAGCGTAGCATTAGCCGCGGAGACCCAGTACTTC. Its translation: CASSVALAAETQYF. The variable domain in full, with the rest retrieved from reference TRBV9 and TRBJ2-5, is DSGVTQTPKHLITATGQRVTLRCSPRSGDLSVYWYQQSLDQGLQFLIQYYNGEERAKGNILERFSAQQFPDLHSELNLSSLELGDSALYFCASSVALAAETQYFGPGTRLLVL.